This T cell receptor beta chain was identified in a study of OX40 agonist ivuxolimab in advanced cancers. Study-wide results and limits: Researchers report that CD8+ T cells had, on average, more expanded clones than CD4+.

Comments on this clone: Its antigen is not known.

Germline V gene sequence: CDR1 LNHDA, CDR2 SQIVND (reference sequence). Deletions cut 4 bases from V and 1 base from J, with 20 bases between. The CDR3 has 18 residues. Libraries were prepared by immunoSEQ multiplex PCR; TCRdb keeps only in-frame clonotypes and omits some of them. The table has approximately 61,000 clones, 90% to 95% seen once. The sequence came from an adult with an advanced solid tumor such as melanoma, head and neck, liver or kidney cancer. Specimen: CD4+ or CD8+ T cells sorted from blood, collected in a trial of the OX40 agonist ivuxolimab. The chain recombines TRBV19 with TRBJ2-1, with D possibly being TRBD1 (7 bases). The CDR3 DNA reads as TGTGCCAGTAGTACAGGGGGGTTATCGGGGAGGTCCTACAATGAGCAGTTCTTC. Its translation is CASSTGGLSGRSYNEQFF. Filled out from reference TRBV19 and TRBJ2-1, the complete variable domain reads DGGITQSPKYLFRKEGQNVTLSCEQNLNHDAMYWYRQDPGQGLRLIYYSQIVNDFQKGDIAEGYSVSREKKESFPLTVTSAQKNPTAFYLCASSTGGLSGRSYNEQFFGPGTRLTVL.